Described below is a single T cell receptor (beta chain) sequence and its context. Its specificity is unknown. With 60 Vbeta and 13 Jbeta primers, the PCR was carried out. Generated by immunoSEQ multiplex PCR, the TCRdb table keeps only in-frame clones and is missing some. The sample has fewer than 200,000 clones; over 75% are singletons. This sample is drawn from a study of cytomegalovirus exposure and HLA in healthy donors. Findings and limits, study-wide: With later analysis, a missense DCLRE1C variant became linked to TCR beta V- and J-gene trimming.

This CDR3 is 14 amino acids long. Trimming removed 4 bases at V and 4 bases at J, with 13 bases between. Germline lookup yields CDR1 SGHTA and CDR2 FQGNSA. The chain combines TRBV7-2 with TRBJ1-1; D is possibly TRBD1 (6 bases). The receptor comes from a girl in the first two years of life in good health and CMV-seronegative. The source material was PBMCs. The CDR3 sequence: CASSSPRGGTEAFF. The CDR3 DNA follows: TGTGCCAGCAGCTCCCCGAGGGGGGGCACTGAAGCTTTCTTT.